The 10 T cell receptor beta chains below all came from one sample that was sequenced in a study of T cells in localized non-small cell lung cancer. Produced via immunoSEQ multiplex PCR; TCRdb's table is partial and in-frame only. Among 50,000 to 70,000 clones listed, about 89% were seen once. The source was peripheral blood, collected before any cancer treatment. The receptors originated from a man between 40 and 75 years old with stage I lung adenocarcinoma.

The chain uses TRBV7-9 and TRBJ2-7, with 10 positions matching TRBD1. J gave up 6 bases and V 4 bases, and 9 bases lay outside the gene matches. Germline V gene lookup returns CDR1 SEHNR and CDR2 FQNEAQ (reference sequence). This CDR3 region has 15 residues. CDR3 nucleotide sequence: TGTGCCAGCAGCTCCAGCCCGGACAGGGGGTTCGAGCAGTACTTC. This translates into CASSSSPDRGFEQYF.

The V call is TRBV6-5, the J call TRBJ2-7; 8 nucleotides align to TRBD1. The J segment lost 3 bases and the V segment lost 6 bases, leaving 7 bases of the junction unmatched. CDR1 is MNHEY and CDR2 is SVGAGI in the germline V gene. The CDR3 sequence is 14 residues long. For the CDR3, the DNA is TGTGCCAGCAGAGACGGACAGGGCTTCTACGAGCAGTACTTC. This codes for CASRDGQGFYEQYF.

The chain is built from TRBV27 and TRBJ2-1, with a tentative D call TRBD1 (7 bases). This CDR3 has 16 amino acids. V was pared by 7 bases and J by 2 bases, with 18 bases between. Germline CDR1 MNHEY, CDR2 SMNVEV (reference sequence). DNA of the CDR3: TGTGCCAGCACCCCGGGGGACAGTCAAACCTACAATGAGCAGTTCTTC. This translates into CASTPGDSQTYNEQFF.

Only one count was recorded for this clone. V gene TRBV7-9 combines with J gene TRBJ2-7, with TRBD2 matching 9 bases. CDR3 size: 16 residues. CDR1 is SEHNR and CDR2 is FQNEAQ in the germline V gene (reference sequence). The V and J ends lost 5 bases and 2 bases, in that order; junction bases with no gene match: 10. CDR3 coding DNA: TGTGCCAGCAGCCTCCCTTCTAGCGGGGCGACCTACGAGCAGTACTTC. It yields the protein CASSLPSSGATYEQYF.

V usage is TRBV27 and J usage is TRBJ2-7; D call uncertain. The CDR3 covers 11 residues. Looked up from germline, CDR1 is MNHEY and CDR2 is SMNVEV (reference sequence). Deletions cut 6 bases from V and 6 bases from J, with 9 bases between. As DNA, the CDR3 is TGTGCCAGCAGCCTCGGGTCCGAGCAGTACTTC. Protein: CASSLGSEQYF.

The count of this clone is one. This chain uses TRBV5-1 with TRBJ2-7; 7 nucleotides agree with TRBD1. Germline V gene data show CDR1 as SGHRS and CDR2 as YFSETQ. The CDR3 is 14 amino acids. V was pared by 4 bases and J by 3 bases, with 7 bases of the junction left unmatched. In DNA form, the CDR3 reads TGCGCCAGCAGCATCCAGGGGGAGAACTACGAGCAGTACTTC. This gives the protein CASSIQGENYEQYF.

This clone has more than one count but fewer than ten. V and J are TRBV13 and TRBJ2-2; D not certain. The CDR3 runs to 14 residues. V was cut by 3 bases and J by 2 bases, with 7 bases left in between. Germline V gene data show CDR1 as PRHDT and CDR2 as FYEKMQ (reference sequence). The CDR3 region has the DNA TGTGCCAGCAGCTTCGGCAAAAACACCGGGGAGCTGTTTTTT. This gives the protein CASSFGKNTGELFF.

The CDR3 reads CASSPITRGFSNQPQHF. CDR3 nucleotide sequence: TGCGCCAGCAGCCCTATCACGAGGGGGTTTAGCAATCAGCCCCAGCATTTT. The rearrangement joins TRBV4-1 to TRBJ1-5; a weak D match, TRBD1 (6 bases). This CDR3 region has 17 residues. Looked up from germline, CDR1 is MGHRA and CDR2 is YSYEKL. Trimming stripped 4 bases from V and 0 bases from J, with 16 bases between.

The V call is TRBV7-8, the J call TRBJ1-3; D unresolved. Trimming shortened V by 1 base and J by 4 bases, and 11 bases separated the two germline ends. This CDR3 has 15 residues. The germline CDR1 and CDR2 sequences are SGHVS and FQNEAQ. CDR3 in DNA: TGTGCCAGCAGCTTAGGGTTGCGGAAGGGAAACACCATATATTTT. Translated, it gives CASSLGLRKGNTIYF.

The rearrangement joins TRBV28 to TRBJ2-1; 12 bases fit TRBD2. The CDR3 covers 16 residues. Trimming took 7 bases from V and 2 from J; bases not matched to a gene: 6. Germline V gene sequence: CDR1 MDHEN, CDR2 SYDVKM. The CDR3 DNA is TGTGCCAGCACCTGGACTAGCGGGACTACCTACAATGAGCAGTTCTTC. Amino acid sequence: CASTWTSGTTYNEQFF.